The rows below give T cell receptor beta chains drawn from one sample of a study of T-cell memory formation after mild COVID-19. One entry per CDR3 protein results from TCRdb running MiXCR on the 5' RACE reads. Of about 150,000 distinct CDR3 sequences in the sample, 10% to 15% were seen once. The source material was PBMCs or a T cell subset sorted from them (not recorded which). Every receptor here comes from a man younger than 30 who had mild COVID-19 (a few samples of this study predate the infection). Cell type and time point are not known. CDR3s include the opening cysteine and the closing phenylalanine or tryptophan. D genes are given only for firm matches. Clone size appears in some rows only: once, few, many, or a class for an expanded clone.

V	J	size	D	DNA	CDR3
TRBV12-3/TRBV12-4	TRBJ1-1	.	.	TGTGCCAGCAGCCCCGGGGTGGGAGGATTGGCTTTCTTT	CASSPGVGGLAFF
TRBV20-1	TRBJ2-5	many	TRBD1	TGCAGTGCTACCGGGACAGGGGTAAAGACCCAGTACTTC	CSATGTGVKTQYF
TRBV5-1	TRBJ1-3	many	.	TGCGCCAGCAGCCCCACAACACAGTCGAGCTCTGGAAACACCATATATTTT	CASSPTTQSSSGNTIYF
TRBV20-1	TRBJ2-5	.	TRBD2	TGCAGTGCTACCGGGACTAGCGGGGGGACTCAAGAGACCCAGTACTTC	CSATGTSGGTQETQYF
TRBV4-3	TRBJ1-6	.	.	TGCGCCAGCAGCCAAGAGCCCGGGGGCTCCTATAATTCACCCCTCCACTTT	CASSQEPGGSYNSPLHF
TRBV5-1	TRBJ2-5	.	.	TGCGCCAGCAGCTTGTGGATAGGTCAAGGGACCCAGTACTTC	CASSLWIGQGTQYF
TRBV20-1	TRBJ2-1	few	TRBD2	TGCAGTGCTAGAGGGGGCGGACTAGCTGATGAGCAGTTCTTC	CSARGGGLADEQFF
TRBV12-3/TRBV12-4	TRBJ1-2	few	.	TGTGCCAGCAGTTTTCAGGGCTACACCTTC	CASSFQGYTF
TRBV7-3	TRBJ2-5	.	.	TGTGCCAGCAGCTTAATGGCAGGGGACGAGACCCAGTACTTC	CASSLMAGDETQYF
TRBV18	TRBJ2-5	few	TRBD1	TGTGCCAGCTCACCCATAGGGACAGAAGCACCGACCCAGTACTTC	CASSPIGTEAPTQYF
TRBV6-1	TRBJ2-2	.	TRBD2	TGTGCCAGCAGTGAAGAGAAGCGGGGTAGCGGGGAGCTGTTTTTT	CASSEEKRGSGELFF
TRBV14	TRBJ1-1	.	TRBD1	TGTGCCAGCAGCCACGACAGGGGGCATGCTTTCTTT	CASSHDRGHAFF
TRBV3-1	TRBJ2-3	.	TRBD2	TGTGCCAGCAGCCAAGATCCCCCTAGCGGGGCAGGACAAGATACGCAGTATTTT	CASSQDPPSGAGQDTQYF
TRBV29-1	TRBJ2-1	.	TRBD1	TGCAGCGGGACAGGCCTCTCCTACAATGAGCAGTTCTTC	CSGTGLSYNEQFF
TRBV7-2	TRBJ1-6	few	.	TGTGCCAGCAGCTTACAGAATTCATATAATTCACCCCTCCACTTT	CASSLQNSYNSPLHF
TRBV5-1	TRBJ1-1	few	.	TGCGCCAGCAGCTTATACGCAGGGGACACTGAAGCTTTCTTT	CASSLYAGDTEAFF
TRBV20-1	TRBJ2-5	few	.	TGCAGTGCTAACTCTCCCCCCGGAGAGACCCAGTACTTC	CSANSPPGETQYF
TRBV18	TRBJ1-5	many	.	TGTGCCAGCTCACGAGGCAGGGGTGAACAGCCCCAGCATTTT	CASSRGRGEQPQHF
TRBV7-2	TRBJ2-6	.	.	TGTGCCAGCAGCTACGGACGGCGCTCTGGGGCCAACGTCCTGACTTTC	CASSYGRRSGANVLTF
TRBV18	TRBJ2-5	few	TRBD2	TGTGCCAGCTCAAGCGGGAACCAAGAGACCCAGTACTTC	CASSSGNQETQYF
TRBV11-2	TRBJ2-5	few	.	TGTGCCAGCAGCTCCCAGAGGGCTAGGGGGGGAGAGACCCAGTACTTC	CASSSQRARGGETQYF
TRBV7-2	TRBJ2-5	few	TRBD2	TGTGCCAGCAGTCCCGGCGCGATCGGGGGGGCCGGCGAGACCCAGTACTTC	CASSPGAIGGAGETQYF
TRBV20-1	TRBJ2-7	.	.	TGCAGTGCTGGTCCCTCATACGAGCAGTACTTC	CSAGPSYEQYF
TRBV7-2	TRBJ2-1	few	TRBD2	TGTGCCAGCAGCTGGACTAGCGGGTACAATGAGCAGTTCTTC	CASSWTSGYNEQFF
TRBV7-2	TRBJ1-1	.	.	TGTGCCAGCAGCCGAATTACAGGGACCACTGAAGCTTTCTTT	CASSRITGTTEAFF
TRBV6-5	TRBJ2-1	many	.	TGTGCCAGCAGTTACTCTTGGGGAGGCTCCTACAATGAGCAGTTCTTC	CASSYSWGGSYNEQFF